This T cell receptor beta chain was obtained from a study of regulatory T cells in long-lasting Graves disease. V trimming: 5 bases; J trimming: 5 bases; junction bases outside the gene matches: 6. Germline loops: CDR1 DFQATT, CDR2 SNEGSKA (reference sequence). The CDR3 spans 14 residues. Time point noted: newly diagnosed GD, antithyroid drugs for less than 3 months. PBMC-extracted RNA yielded the TCR library. Patients were enrolled at an endocrinology department in Xi'an, China. This clonotype was seen a few times. Library construction for TCR beta used iRepertoire HTBI primers and Arm-PCR of CDR3 regions. TCRdb ran MiXCR on the multiplex PCR reads and lists one entry per CDR3 protein. The data show about 440,000 distinct CDR3 sequences, about 15% seen once. These data also featured in a second study, about T cells in Graves' hyperthyroidism and ophthalmopathy. That work states: Uncontrolled infection, other autoimmune disease, pregnancy or lactation excluded patients. Every diagnosis used clinical symptoms, serum thyroxine and TRAb, thyroid ultrasound and orbital computed tomography. Most thyroid clonotypes that were expanded above 0.001 also turned up in blood.

The input for sequencing was peripheral blood mononuclear cells (PBMCs), taken at new diagnosis, from a patient treated with antithyroid drugs. The chain links TRBV20-1 to TRBJ2-7; TRBD2 matches 13 bases. The sequence derives from a woman in her 30s with Graves disease. CDR3 sequence reads: CSALQLAGGDEQYF. The CDR3 nucleotides read TGCAGTGCTTTACAACTAGCGGGAGGGGACGAGCAGTACTTC.